One TCR beta chain is described in this entry. This clone was picked up one time. Its cognate antigen has yet to be identified. No much larger clone exists at a distance of one base, and base qualities are not known. These data belong to a study of T cell responses to AZD1222 COVID-19 vaccine (dated by TCRdb to the early 2020s). For context, the study as a whole: AZD1222 recipients given second doses at about 4 weeks or at about 12 weeks were pooled, since spike-specific TCR depth and breadth were not found to differ between the two schedules. A total of under 250 trial participants underwent TCR sequencing, of whom 207 had received two doses of AZD1222 and roughly 26 had received two doses of the MenACWY control vaccine. Trial participants were enrolled by age into subgroups of 18-55, 56-69 and 70-plus years, and around 150, 29 and 61 TCR-sequenced participants, respectively, were included in these subgroups. Results the study describes overall, beyond this receptor: After two AZD1222 doses, spike-specific TCR breadth and depth were significantly higher than at day 0 and than in MenACWY recipients. Most participants were white British and females outnumbered males, and the authors suggested that clonal diversity may have been underestimated. Because no samples from the day 14 peak response were available, repertoires could be characterized only after the peak T cell response. Reportedly, almost half of the unique spike-specific TCRs recognized epitopes lying outside the regions that are mutated in the B.1.351 and B.1.1.7 variants. Vaccine-associated CD4 TCRs spanned the whole spike protein, with dominant responses in regions 160-218 and 743-854. In the small 56-69-year group, the increase in depth fell short of significance, most likely because of low power. Only five or six AZD1222 recipients were SARS-CoV-2 seropositive at baseline, limiting conclusions about previously exposed vaccinees.

Counted from cysteine to phenylalanine, this CDR3 has 15 amino acids. Just CDR3 DNA is preserved here, 45 bases in frame from base 1. V lost 1 base and J lost 0 bases; the stretch between them is 7 bases long. The CDR1 and CDR2 encoded by the germline V gene are LGHNA and YSLEER. The time point label, read with the paper, signifies: baseline before first vaccination. Vaccinee samples were obtained from the UK trials COV001 and COV002, which included a single-blind randomized controlled phase 2/3 trial of AZD1222 (ChAdOx1 nCoV-19) in healthy adults. For TCRbeta chain sequencing, PBMC samples were collected from trial participants at day 0 and at day 28 after the second dose. The CDR3 regions of human TCRbeta chains were analyzed by immunosequencing. Under the source paper's analysis protocol: Repertoire TCRs were checked for matches against a reference library of SARS-CoV-2-specific TCRs that had been generated using the MIRA antigen-specificity platform. Breadth was defined as the fraction of unique TCRs that were SARS-CoV-2-associated. Depth was defined as the fraction of total T cells that were SARS-CoV-2-associated. Using the MIRA data, each spike-specific TCR was assigned both to the spike region to which the TCR was reactive and to a CD4 or CD8 class. Log10-transformed breadth and depth values were compared by one-way ANOVA with Sidak's multiple comparisons tests. Sourced from immuneACCESS, this table was stored by TCRdb with only in-frame sequences that have V and J called. A share of the clones is absent; for the studies checked, an unresolved V gene accounts for under half, and the remainder has no known explanation. V, J and clone size are taken as reported in that table, and D and trimming were inferred from the DNA itself. The sample contains about 100,000 clones, roughly 89% of them found a single time. The ten top clones hold around a sixth of the sample.

Here the sequenced sample was peripheral blood, taken on day 0 of AZD1222 vaccination. The chain links TRBV4-3 with TRBJ2-1; TRBD1 is a possible D gene, resting on 6 matching bases. This receptor was identified in an adult in good health. The DNA sequence is as follows: TGCGCCAGCAGCCAAGGGACAGCCTCCTACAATGAGCAGTTCTTC. This codes for CASSQGTASYNEQFF.